This paragraph reports one T cell receptor (beta chain). The study recruited people aged roughly 18 to 95 years across 24 US areas. This record belongs to a study of blood T cell repertoires in COVID-19. Whole-study context: COVID-19 samples collected from the United States, Italy and Spain covered acute and convalescent phases.

Here immunoSEQ multiplex PCR was the method, and the copy in TCRdb shows in-frame clones only, minus some. The sample holds around 170,000 clones, more than 70% seen once. CDR1 and CDR2 from the germline V gene are LNHDA and SQIVND (reference sequence). The CDR3 has 18 amino acids. The germline V and J ends were trimmed by 3 bases and 4 bases, with 22 bases remaining between them. Material for sequencing was PBMCs or T cells enriched from blood (not recorded which). The chain is built from TRBV19 and TRBJ2-1; maybe TRBD1 (5 bases). This sequence originates from a woman aged 30 to 39 who had recovered from COVID-19. The CDR3, as DNA: TGTGCCAGTAGTATGTTAAGCTTGGGTGGGGCAGGTTACAATGAGCAGTTCTTC. It translates to CASSMLSLGGAGYNEQFF.